This T cell receptor beta chain was found in a study of T cell responses to AZD1222 COVID-19 vaccine (dated by TCRdb to the early 2020s). Regarding the research as a whole: AZD1222 recipients with second doses at about 4 weeks or about 12 weeks were pooled, because spike-specific TCR depth and breadth did not differ between schedules. Trial participants were enrolled by age into subgroups of 18-55, 56-69 and 70-plus years, and around 150, 28 and 57 TCR-sequenced participants, respectively, were included in these subgroups. A total of 233 trial participants underwent TCR sequencing, of whom 207 received two doses of AZD1222 and some 26 received two doses of the MenACWY control vaccine. The paper as a whole reports these results and caveats: Conclusions about previously exposed vaccinees are limited, since just five to seven AZD1222 recipients were seropositive for SARS-CoV-2 at baseline. The whole spike protein was spanned by vaccine-associated CD4 TCRs, and dominant responses were seen in regions 160-218 and 743-854. Participants were mostly white British, with more females than males. The authors suggested clonal diversity may have been underestimated. After two AZD1222 doses, both the breadth and the depth of spike-specific TCRs were significantly higher than at day 0 and than in MenACWY recipients. Because no samples from the day 14 peak response were available, repertoires could be characterized only after the peak T cell response. Nearly half of unique spike-specific TCRs reportedly recognized epitopes outside regions mutated in the B.1.351 and B.1.1.7 variants. In the small 56-69-year group, the increase in depth fell short of significance, most likely because of low power.

The CDR3 regions of human TCRbeta chains were analyzed by immunosequencing. The authors' pipeline ran thus. Repertoire TCRs were checked for matches against a reference library of SARS-CoV-2-specific TCRs that had been generated using the MIRA antigen-specificity platform. Breadth was defined as the fraction of unique TCRs that were SARS-CoV-2-associated. Depth was defined as the fraction of total T cells that were SARS-CoV-2-associated. Using the MIRA data, every spike-specific TCR was mapped to the spike region that the TCR reacted to and assigned to either a CD4 or a CD8 class. Log10-transformed breadth and depth values were compared by one-way ANOVA with Sidak's multiple comparisons tests. This immuneACCESS table, as held by TCRdb, lists in-frame sequences with V and J called but not all clones. Of the missing ones, under half trace to an unresolved V gene in checked studies; the others have no known cause. That table is the source of V, J and clone size, and D and trimming were worked out from the DNA. The sample data list roughly 120,000 clones, and roughly four fifths of these were observed just once. About 4.6% of the sample lies in the top ten.

This clone has only one observation. Its antigen has not been determined. Qualities for individual bases were not recorded, and no much larger clone is one base off. Per the germline V gene, SGHTA is the CDR1 and FQGNSA is the CDR2. The V and J ends are trimmed by 0 bases and 9 bases, leaving 9 bases between them. Its CDR3 holds 14 amino acids, cysteine through phenylalanine. The only DNA kept is the CDR3, 42 bases in frame from the first base. This specimen's time point label, per the study, means: baseline before first vaccination. Vaccinee samples were obtained from the UK trials COV001 and COV002, which included a single-blind randomized controlled phase 2/3 trial of AZD1222 (ChAdOx1 nCoV-19) in healthy adults. For TCRbeta chain sequencing, PBMC samples were collected from trial participants at day 0 and at day 28 after the second dose.

Here the chain combines TRBV7-2 and TRBJ1-6; the D gene cannot be resolved reliably. The clonotype originates from an adult in good health. Sample: peripheral blood, taken on day 0 of AZD1222 vaccination. CDR3 sequence: CASSLAIGISPLHF. The nucleotide sequence reads TGTGCCAGCAGCTTAGCTATAGGGATTTCACCCCTCCACTTT.